This T cell receptor (beta chain) was recorded in a study of metastatic and nonmetastatic thyroid tumors. CDR1 and CDR2 from the germline V gene are SGHRS and YFSETQ. V was trimmed by 0 bases and J by 5 bases, leaving 8 bases between them. This CDR3 comprises 14 residues. Thyroid surgery was performed in patients who had received no treatment beforehand. As for this clone: What it binds is unknown.

Study-level results: TCR beta diversity was reportedly significantly higher in malignant thyroid tumors than benign nodules, in blood and tumor.

MiXCR re-clonotyped the PCR reads for TCRdb. Among about 22,000 clones listed, 36% were seen once. The V call is TRBV5-1, the J call TRBJ1-4; no definite D call. Input material: blood. The TCR comes from a male donor with papillary thyroid cancer or a benign thyroid nodule (not recorded which). Some clones in this sample may be carry-over from other donors' samples. The CDR3 region is CASSLEGPNEKLFF. CDR3 coding DNA: TGCGCCAGCAGCTTGGAGGGCCCGAATGAAAAACTGTTTTTT. The variable domain in full, completed from reference TRBV5-1 and TRBJ1-4, reads KAGVTQTPRYLIKTRGQQVTLSCSPISGHRSVSWYQQTPGQGLQFLFEYFSETQRNKGNFPGRFSGRQFSNSRSEMNVSTLELGDSALYLCASSLEGPNEKLFFGSGTQLSVL.